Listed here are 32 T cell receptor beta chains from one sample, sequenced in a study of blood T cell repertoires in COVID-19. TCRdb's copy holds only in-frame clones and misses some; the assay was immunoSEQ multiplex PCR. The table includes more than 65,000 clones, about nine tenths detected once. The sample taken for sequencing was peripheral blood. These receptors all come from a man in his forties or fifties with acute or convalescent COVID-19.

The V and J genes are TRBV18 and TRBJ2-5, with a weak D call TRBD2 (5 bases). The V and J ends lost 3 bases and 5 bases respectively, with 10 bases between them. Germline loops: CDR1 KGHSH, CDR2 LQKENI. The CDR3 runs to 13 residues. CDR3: CASSPLAGETQYF. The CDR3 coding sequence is TGTGCCAGCTCACCGCTAGCCGGGGAGACCCAGTACTTC.

The CDR3 is CASSLAERVNEKLFF. The CDR3 coding sequence is TGTGCCAGCAGCTTAGCGGAACGGGTAAATGAAAAACTGTTTTTT. This sequence joins TRBV7-9 and TRBJ1-4; D gene uncertain. Deletions cut 0 bases from V and 5 bases from J, with 10 bases between. The length of the CDR3 is 15 residues. In germline, CDR1 is SEHNR, CDR2 FQNEAQ (reference sequence).

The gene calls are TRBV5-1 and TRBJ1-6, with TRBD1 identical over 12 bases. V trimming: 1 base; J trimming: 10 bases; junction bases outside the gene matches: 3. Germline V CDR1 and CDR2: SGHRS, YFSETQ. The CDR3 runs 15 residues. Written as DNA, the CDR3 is TGCGCCAGCAGCTTGACCGGGACAGGGGGCTCACCCCTCCACTTT. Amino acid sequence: CASSLTGTGGSPLHF.

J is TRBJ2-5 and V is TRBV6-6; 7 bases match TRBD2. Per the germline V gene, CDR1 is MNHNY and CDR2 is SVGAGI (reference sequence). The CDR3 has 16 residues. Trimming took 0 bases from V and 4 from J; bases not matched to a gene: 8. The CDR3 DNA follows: TGTGCCAGCAGTTACTCCGGACTAGGTCGTGGAGAGACCCAGTACTTC. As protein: CASSYSGLGRGETQYF.

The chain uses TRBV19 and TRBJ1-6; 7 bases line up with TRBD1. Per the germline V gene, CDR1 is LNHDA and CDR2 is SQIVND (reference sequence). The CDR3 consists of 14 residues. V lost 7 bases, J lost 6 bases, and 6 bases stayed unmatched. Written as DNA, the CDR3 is TGTGCCAGTAAATTACGACAGGGTAATTCACCCCTCCACTTT. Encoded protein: CASKLRQGNSPLHF.

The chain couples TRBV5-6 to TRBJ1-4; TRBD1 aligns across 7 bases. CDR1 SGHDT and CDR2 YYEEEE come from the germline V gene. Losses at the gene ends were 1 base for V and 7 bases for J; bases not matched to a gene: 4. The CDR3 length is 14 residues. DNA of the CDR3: TGTGCCAGCAGCTTGAAGGGGGCGGGTGAAAAACTGTTTTTT. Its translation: CASSLKGAGEKLFF.

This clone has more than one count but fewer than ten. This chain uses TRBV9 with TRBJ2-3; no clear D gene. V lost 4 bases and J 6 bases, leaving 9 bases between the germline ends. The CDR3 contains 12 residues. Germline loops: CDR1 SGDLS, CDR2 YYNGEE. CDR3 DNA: TGTGCCAGCAGCTCATTAACTGATACGCAGTATTTT. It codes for CASSSLTDTQYF.

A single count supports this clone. CDR3 residues: CASNQDRVGYGYTF. In nucleotides, the CDR3 is TGTGCCAGTAATCAAGACAGGGTGGGCTATGGCTACACCTTC. The chain is built from TRBV10-3 and TRBJ1-2; 7 nucleotides align to TRBD1. The CDR3 consists of 14 residues. Germline V gene sequence: CDR1 ENHRY, CDR2 SYGVKD. The V gene end was trimmed by 10 bases and the J gene end by 4 bases; junction bases not matched to a gene: 12.

CDR3 sequence (DNA): TGTGCCAGCAGCCAAGACGGGACTAGCGGGGGGATAGGCACAGATACGCAGTATTTT. Protein sequence: CASSQDGTSGGIGTDTQYF. This chain links TRBV4-2 with TRBJ2-3, with TRBD2 matching 15 bases. CDR3 size: 19 residues. Trimming removed 0 bases from V and 1 base from J; junction bases left unmatched: 5. CDR1 is LGHNA, CDR2 YNFKEQ, per germline.

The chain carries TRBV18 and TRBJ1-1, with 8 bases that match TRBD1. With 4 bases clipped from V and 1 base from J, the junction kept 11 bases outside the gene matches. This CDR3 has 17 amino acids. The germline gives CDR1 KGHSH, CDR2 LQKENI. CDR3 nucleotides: TGTGCCAGCTCACTCGGACAGGGTGGGGTCGGGAACACTGAAGCTTTCTTT. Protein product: CASSLGQGGVGNTEAFF.

In DNA form, the CDR3 reads TGTGCCACCAGTGAGTCCGGGACAGTAAATCAGCCCCAGCATTTT. This codes for CATSESGTVNQPQHF. The genes are TRBV24-1 and TRBJ1-5; 7 bases are a match to TRBD1. The germline gives CDR1 KGHDR, CDR2 SFDVKD. This CDR3 has 15 amino acids. The junction had 6 bases not matched to a gene; V was cut back by 4 bases and J by 4 bases.

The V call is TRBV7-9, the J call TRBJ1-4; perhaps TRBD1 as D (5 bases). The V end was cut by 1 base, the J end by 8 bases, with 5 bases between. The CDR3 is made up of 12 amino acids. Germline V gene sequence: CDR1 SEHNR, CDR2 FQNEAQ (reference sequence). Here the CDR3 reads CASSLEGEKLFF. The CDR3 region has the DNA TGTGCCAGCAGCTTAGAGGGGGAAAAACTGTTTTTT.

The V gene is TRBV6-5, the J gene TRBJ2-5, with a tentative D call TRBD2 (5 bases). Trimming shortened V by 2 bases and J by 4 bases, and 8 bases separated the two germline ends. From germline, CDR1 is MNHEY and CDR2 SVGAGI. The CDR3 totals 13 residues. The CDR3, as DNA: TGTGCCAGCAGTTACCGGAGGCTAGAGACCCAGTACTTC. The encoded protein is CASSYRRLETQYF.

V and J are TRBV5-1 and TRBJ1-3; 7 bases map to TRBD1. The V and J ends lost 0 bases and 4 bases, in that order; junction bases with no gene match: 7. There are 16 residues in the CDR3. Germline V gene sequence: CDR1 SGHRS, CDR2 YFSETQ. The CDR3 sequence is CASSLGQGTSGNTIYF. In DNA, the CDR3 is TGCGCCAGCAGCTTGGGACAGGGTACTTCGGGAAACACCATATATTTT.

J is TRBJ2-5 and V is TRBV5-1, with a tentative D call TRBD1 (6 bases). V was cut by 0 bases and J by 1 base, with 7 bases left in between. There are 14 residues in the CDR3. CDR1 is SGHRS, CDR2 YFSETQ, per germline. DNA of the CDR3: TGCGCCAGCAGCTTGGCAGGGGTCCAAGAGACCCAGTACTTC. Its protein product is CASSLAGVQETQYF.

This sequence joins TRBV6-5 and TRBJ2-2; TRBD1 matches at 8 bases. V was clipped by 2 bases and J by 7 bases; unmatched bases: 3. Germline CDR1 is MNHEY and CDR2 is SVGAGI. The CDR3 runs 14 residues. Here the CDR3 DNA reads TGTGCCAGCAGTTACGGACAGGGAGTCGGGGAGCTGTTTTTT. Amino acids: CASSYGQGVGELFF.

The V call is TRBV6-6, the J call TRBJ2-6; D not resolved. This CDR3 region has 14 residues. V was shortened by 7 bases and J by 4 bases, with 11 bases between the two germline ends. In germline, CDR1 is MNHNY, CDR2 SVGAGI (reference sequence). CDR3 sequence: CASKKNSGANVLTF. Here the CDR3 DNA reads TGTGCCAGCAAAAAAAACTCCGGGGCCAACGTCCTGACTTTC.

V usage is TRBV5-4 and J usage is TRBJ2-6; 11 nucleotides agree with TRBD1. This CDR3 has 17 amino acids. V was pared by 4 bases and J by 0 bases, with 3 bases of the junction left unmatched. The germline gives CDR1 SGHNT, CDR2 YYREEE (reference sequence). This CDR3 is CASSLGQGGSGANVLTF. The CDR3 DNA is TGTGCCAGCAGCCTGGGACAGGGGGGCTCTGGGGCCAACGTCCTGACTTTC.

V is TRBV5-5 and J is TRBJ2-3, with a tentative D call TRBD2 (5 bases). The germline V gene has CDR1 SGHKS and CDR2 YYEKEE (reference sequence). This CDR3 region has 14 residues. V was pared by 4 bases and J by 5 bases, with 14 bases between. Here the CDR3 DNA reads TGTGCCAGCAGCCTCTCGGGGTTCTTAGATACGCAGTATTTT. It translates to CASSLSGFLDTQYF.

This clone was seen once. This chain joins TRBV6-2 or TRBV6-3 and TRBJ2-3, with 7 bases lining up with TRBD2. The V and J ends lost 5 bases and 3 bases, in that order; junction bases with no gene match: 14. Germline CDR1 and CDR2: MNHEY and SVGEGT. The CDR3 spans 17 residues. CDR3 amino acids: CASSLRRSGVSTDTQYF. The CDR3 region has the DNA TGTGCCAGCAGTCTGCGTCGGAGCGGGGTGTCGACAGATACGCAGTATTTT.

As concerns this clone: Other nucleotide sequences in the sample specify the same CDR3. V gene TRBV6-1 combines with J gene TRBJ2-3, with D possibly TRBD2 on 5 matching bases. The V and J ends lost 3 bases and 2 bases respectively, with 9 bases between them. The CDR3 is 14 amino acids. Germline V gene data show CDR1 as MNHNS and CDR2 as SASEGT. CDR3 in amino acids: CASSEGLATDTQYF. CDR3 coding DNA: TGTGCCAGCAGTGAGGGCCTAGCCACAGATACGCAGTATTTT.

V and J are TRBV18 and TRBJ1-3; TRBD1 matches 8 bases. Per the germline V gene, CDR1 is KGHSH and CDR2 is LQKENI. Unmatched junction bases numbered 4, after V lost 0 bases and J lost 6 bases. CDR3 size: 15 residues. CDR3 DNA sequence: TGTGCCAGCTCACCACCCGGACAGGGACAAAACACCATATATTTT. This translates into CASSPPGQGQNTIYF.

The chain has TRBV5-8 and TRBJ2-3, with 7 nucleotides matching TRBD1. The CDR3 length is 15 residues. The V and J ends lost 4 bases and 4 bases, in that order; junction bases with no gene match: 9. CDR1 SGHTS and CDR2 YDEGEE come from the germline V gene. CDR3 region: CASSILGQVADTQYF. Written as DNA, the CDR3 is TGTGCCAGCAGCATCCTAGGACAGGTAGCAGATACGCAGTATTTT.

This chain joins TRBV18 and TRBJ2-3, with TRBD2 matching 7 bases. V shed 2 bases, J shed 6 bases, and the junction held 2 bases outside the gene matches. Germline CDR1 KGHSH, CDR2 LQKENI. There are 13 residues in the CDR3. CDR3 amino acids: CASSPGDYDTQYF. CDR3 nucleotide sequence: TGTGCCAGCTCACCAGGGGACTACGATACGCAGTATTTT.

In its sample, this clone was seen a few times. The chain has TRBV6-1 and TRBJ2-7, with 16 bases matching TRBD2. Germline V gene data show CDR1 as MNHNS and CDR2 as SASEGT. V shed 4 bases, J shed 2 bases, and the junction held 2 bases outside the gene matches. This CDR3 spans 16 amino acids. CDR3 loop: CASSAGTSGGAYEQYF. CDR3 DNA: TGTGCCAGCAGTGCCGGGACTAGCGGGGGGGCCTACGAGCAGTACTTC.

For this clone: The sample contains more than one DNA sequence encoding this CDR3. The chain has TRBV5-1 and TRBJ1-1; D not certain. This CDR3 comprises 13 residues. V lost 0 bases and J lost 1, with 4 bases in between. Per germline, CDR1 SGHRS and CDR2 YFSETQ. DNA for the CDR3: TGCGCCAGCAGCTTGGCGGGGAACACTGAAGCTTTCTTT. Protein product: CASSLAGNTEAFF.

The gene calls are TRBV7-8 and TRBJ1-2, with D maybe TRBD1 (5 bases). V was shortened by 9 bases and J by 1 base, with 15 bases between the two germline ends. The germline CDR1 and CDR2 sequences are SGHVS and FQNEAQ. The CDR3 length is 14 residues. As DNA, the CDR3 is TGTGCCAGTTCCAGGGATCGCATTAACTATGGCTACACCTTC. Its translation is CASSRDRINYGYTF.

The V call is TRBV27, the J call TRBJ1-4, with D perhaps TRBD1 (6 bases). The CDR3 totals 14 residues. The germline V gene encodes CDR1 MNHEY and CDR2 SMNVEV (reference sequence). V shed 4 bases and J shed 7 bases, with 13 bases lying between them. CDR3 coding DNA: TGTGCCAGCAGTTGGGGGCAGGGTCCTGAAAAACTGTTTTTT. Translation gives CASSWGQGPEKLFF.

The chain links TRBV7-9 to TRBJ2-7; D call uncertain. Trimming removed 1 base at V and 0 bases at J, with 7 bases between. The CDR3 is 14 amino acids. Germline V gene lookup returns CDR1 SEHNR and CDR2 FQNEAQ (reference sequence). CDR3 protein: CASSLGVISYEQYF. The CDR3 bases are TGTGCCAGCAGCTTAGGAGTGATCTCCTACGAGCAGTACTTC.

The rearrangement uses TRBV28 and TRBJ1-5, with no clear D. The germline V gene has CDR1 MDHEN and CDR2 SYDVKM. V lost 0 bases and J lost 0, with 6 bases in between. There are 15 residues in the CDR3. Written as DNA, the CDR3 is TGTGCCAGCAGTTTATGGGGCGATAGCAATCAGCCCCAGCATTTT. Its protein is CASSLWGDSNQPQHF.

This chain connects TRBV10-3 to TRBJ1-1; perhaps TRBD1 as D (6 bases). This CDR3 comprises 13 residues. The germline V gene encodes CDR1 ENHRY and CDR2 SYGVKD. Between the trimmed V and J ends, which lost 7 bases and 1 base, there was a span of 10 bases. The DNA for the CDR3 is TGTGCCATCACCGAGACAGGGAACACTGAAGCTTTCTTT. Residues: CAITETGNTEAFF.

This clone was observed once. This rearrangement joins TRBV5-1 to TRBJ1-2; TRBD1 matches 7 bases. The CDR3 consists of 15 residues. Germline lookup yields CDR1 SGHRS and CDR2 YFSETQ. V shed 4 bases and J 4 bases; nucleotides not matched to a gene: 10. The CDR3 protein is CASSEEGAMSYGYTF. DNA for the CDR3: TGCGCCAGCAGCGAGGAGGGGGCGATGAGCTATGGCTACACCTTC.